This T cell receptor (beta chain) was found in a study of blood T cell repertoires in COVID-19. Measured with immunoSEQ multiplex PCR; TCRdb has only the in-frame clones, and not every one. The table records 250,000 to 300,000 clones, roughly 80% of them present only once. Input material: peripheral blood. The receptor's source is a man in his 60s who had recovered from COVID-19.

The CDR3: CASSYGRPAAQYF. The CDR3 DNA sequence: TGTGCCAGCAGTTATGGTCGTCCTGCGGCCCAGTACTTC. The chain carries TRBV6-2 or TRBV6-3 and TRBJ2-5; D not certain. Germline V gene sequence: CDR1 MNHEY, CDR2 SVGEGT. V was cut by 3 bases and J by 9 bases, with 14 bases left in between. The CDR3 contains 13 residues.